This TCR beta chain comes out of a study of regulatory and conventional T cells in RAG deficiency. About this clone: Its matching antigen is unknown.

Study conclusions and caveats: Patient subsets had shorter CDR3s; Omenn Treg-Tconv overlap exceeded 90%. Compared with controls, unique Treg TCR beta sequences dropped roughly 100-fold in Omenn syndrome and CID/AS.

Trimming at V came to 3 bases and at J to 2 bases, leaving 3 bases not matched to a gene. This CDR3 contains 13 residues. Looked up from germline, CDR1 is SQVTM and CDR2 is ANQGSEA. TCRdb's copy holds only in-frame clones and misses some; the assay was immunoSEQ multiplex PCR. The table lists tens of thousands of clones, about 91% of them singletons. This sample was also put to use in a study of regulatory T cells. That source notes: The PCR used 52 TRBV and 13 TRBJ primers. Skewed V and J usage and few unique V-J pairs marked patient repertoires, most in Tregs.

The sequenced material came from CD8+ T cells sorted from blood. The rearrangement uses TRBV29-1 and TRBJ1-1, with 7 nucleotides matching TRBD1. This TCR was sampled from a human donor in good health. CDR3 residues: CSVDGTENTEAFF. In nucleotides, the CDR3 is TGCAGCGTTGACGGGACAGAAAACACTGAAGCTTTCTTT.